This TCR beta chain was obtained from a study of blood T cell repertoires in COVID-19. Study-level information: Sites in the United States, Italy and Spain provided acute and convalescent COVID-19 samples. Sources were T cells, B-cell-depleted T cells, or PBMCs; the material itself was cDNA or gDNA.

Source study methods: The assay estimated nucleated cells by amplifying reference gene primers. TCRdb's copy holds only in-frame clones and misses some; the assay was immunoSEQ multiplex PCR. The DNA gave D and trimming, while V, J and clone size come from that table. The sample yields approximately 120,000 clones, around 89% seen once. This CDR3 is 15 amino acids long. The V and J ends lost 1 base and 4 bases respectively, with 10 bases between them. In germline, CDR1 is MGHRA, CDR2 YSYEKL. This rearrangement joins TRBV4-1 to TRBJ1-4, with D perhaps TRBD1 (6 bases). The specimen sequenced was peripheral blood. The TCR was taken from a human donor in a cohort sampled during active COVID-19. The CDR3 protein is CASSQVRGGNEKLFF. In nucleotides, the CDR3 is TGCGCCAGCAGCCAAGTGAGGGGGGGTAATGAAAAACTGTTTTTT.